These 25 T cell receptor beta chains originate from one sample sequenced in a study of human T cells and chemical hapten exposure. TCRdb re-called the RACE reads through MiXCR, storing one row per CDR3 protein. This sample has 75,000 to 100,000 distinct CDR3 sequences; around 8.8% occur once, and the top ten carry 2.9%. Time point reported: healthy volunteer bleed at 2 weeks. Total RNA extraction was carried out from unfractionated whole blood. Sequenced material: whole blood. The origin of the receptors is a female donor in good health. Some clones in this sample may be carry-over from other donors' samples.

The table lists this clonotype with many counts. This CDR3 reads CASSQVGGGMNTEAFF. The DNA of the CDR3 is TGTGCCAGCAGCCAAGTAGGGGGCGGCATGAACACTGAAGCTTTCTTT. V and J are TRBV4-2 and TRBJ1-1; 7 bases match TRBD1. This CDR3 contains 16 residues. V shed 1 base and J 0 bases; nucleotides not matched to a gene: 5. Germline values: CDR1 LGHNA, CDR2 YNFKEQ.

The chain couples TRBV20-1 to TRBJ1-2; unclear D gene. Looked up from germline, CDR1 is DFQATT and CDR2 is SNEGSKA (reference sequence). Trimming pared 2 bases from V and 7 bases from J, leaving 5 bases between. This CDR3 spans 10 amino acids. This chain's CDR3 is CSARPLGYTF. CDR3 DNA: TGCAGTGCTAGACCCCTTGGCTACACCTTC.

This clonotype was observed a handful of times. The chain combines TRBV2 with TRBJ1-1; D call uncertain. Germline V gene data show CDR1 as SNHLY and CDR2 as FYNNEI. The CDR3 contains 12 residues. The V end lost 4 bases, the J end lost 7 bases, and 10 bases lay between the germline ends. Here the CDR3 DNA reads TGTGCCAGCAGTGTGGGGATTGATGAAGCTTTCTTT. The encoded protein is CASSVGIDEAFF.

This clonotype has a handful of counts. The J gene is TRBJ2-3, the V gene TRBV5-1; 7 nucleotides line up with TRBD2. This CDR3 region has 13 residues. The V and J ends lost 4 bases and 3 bases, in that order; junction bases with no gene match: 2. Germline lookup yields CDR1 SGHRS and CDR2 YFSETQ. The CDR3 DNA is TGCGCCAGCAGCGCGGGAGTAACAGATACGCAGTATTTT. Translation: CASSAGVTDTQYF.

This clonotype was detected a few times. The chain has TRBV27 and TRBJ1-1, with D maybe TRBD1 (6 bases). V shed 6 bases and J shed 5 bases, with 16 bases lying between them. CDR1 MNHEY and CDR2 SMNVEV come from the germline V gene (reference sequence). The CDR3 sequence is 14 residues long. The CDR3 here is CASSYTGTGTEAFF. The DNA of the CDR3 is TGTGCCAGCAGCTACACAGGGACGGGTACTGAAGCTTTCTTT.

This clonotype occurred a few times. The CDR3 spells CASSWGVATYEQYF. CDR3 bases: TGTGCCAGCAGTTGGGGAGTGGCGACCTACGAGCAGTACTTC. The chain recombines TRBV28 with TRBJ2-7; D is perhaps TRBD2 (5 bases). The CDR3 consists of 14 residues. The V gene's germline CDR1 is MDHEN and CDR2 SYDVKM. V gave up 4 bases and J gave up 2 bases, with 12 bases separating them. Full variable domain (rest looked up from reference TRBV28 and TRBJ2-7): DVKVTQSSRYLVKRTGEKVFLECVQDMDHENMFWYRQDPGLGLRLIYFSYDVKMKEKGDIPEGYSVSREKKERFSLILESASTNQTSMYLCASSWGVATYEQYFGPGTRLTVT.

This clonotype has a handful of counts. The V gene is TRBV20-1, the J gene TRBJ1-1; D may be TRBD1 (5 bases). CDR1 and CDR2 (germline): DFQATT, SNEGSKA (reference sequence). This CDR3 has 11 amino acids. V was pared by 5 bases and J by 4 bases, with 8 bases between. The CDR3: CSAPGGTEAFF. DNA for the CDR3: TGCAGTGCTCCGGGGGGCACTGAAGCTTTCTTT.

This clonotype was observed a handful of times. The rearrangement links TRBV2 to TRBJ1-5; 7 bases match TRBD1. V trimming: 10 bases; J trimming: 0 bases; junction bases outside the gene matches: 12. Per germline, CDR1 SNHLY and CDR2 FYNNEI. The CDR3 is made up of 16 amino acids. CDR3 region: CAKTQGGSYSNQPQHF. CDR3 coding DNA: TGTGCCAAGACCCAGGGGGGGAGCTATAGCAATCAGCCCCAGCATTTT. Together with reference TRBV2 and TRBJ1-5, the CDR3 gives the full variable domain: EPEVTQTPSHQVTQMGQEVILRCVPISNHLYFYWYRQILGQKVEFLVSFYNNEISEKSEIFDDQFSVERPDGSNFTLKIRSTKLEDSAMYFCAKTQGGSYSNQPQHFGDGTRLSIL.

This clonotype appeared many times. The rearrangement joins TRBV4-1 to TRBJ2-1; 9 nucleotides agree with TRBD2. V trimming: 4 bases; J trimming: 0 bases; junction bases outside the gene matches: 10. Germline CDR1 MGHRA, CDR2 YSYEKL. This CDR3 comprises 18 residues. The CDR3 protein is CASSPSRLAESSYNEQFF. In DNA, the CDR3 is TGCGCCAGCAGCCCATCACGACTAGCGGAGAGCTCCTACAATGAGCAGTTCTTC.

The rearrangement uses TRBV28 and TRBJ2-1, with D perhaps matching TRBD2 (6 bases). Germline V gene sequence: CDR1 MDHEN, CDR2 SYDVKM. V gave up 6 bases and J gave up 12 bases, with 21 bases separating them. This CDR3 spans 14 amino acids. CDR3 protein: CASRPGLTVQGQFF. DNA for the CDR3: TGTGCCAGCAGACCGGGACTGACCGTCCAGGGGCAGTTCTTC.

This clonotype was seen only once. The chain recombines TRBV19 with TRBJ2-1, with D possibly TRBD1 on 5 matching bases. V was cut by 3 bases and J by 4 bases, with 10 bases left in between. The CDR3 covers 14 residues. The germline V gene has CDR1 LNHDA and CDR2 SQIVND (reference sequence). The CDR3 reads CASSIRVAYNEQFF. The CDR3 DNA reads as TGTGCCAGTAGTATCAGGGTGGCGTACAATGAGCAGTTCTTC.

There are many counts of this clonotype. The chain uses TRBV12-3 or TRBV12-4 and TRBJ2-3, with 12 positions matching TRBD2. The V and J ends lost 3 bases and 6 bases, in that order; junction bases with no gene match: 13. The CDR3 is 18 residues long. The chain's CDR3 is CASSFRTSGTLSWDTQYF. CDR3 bases: TGTGCCAGCAGTTTCCGGACTAGCGGGACGCTAAGCTGGGATACGCAGTATTTT.

The sample holds a few counts of this clonotype. The rearrangement links TRBV4-2 to TRBJ2-2, with 9 bases lining up with TRBD2. CDR3 length: 19 residues. Germline V gene data show CDR1 as LGHNA and CDR2 as YNFKEQ. After removal of 0 bases from V and 0 bases from J, the junction contained 8 bases not matched to a gene. The CDR3 region is CASSQERSSGGANTGELFF. Written as DNA, the CDR3 is TGTGCCAGCAGCCAAGAACGGAGTAGCGGGGGCGCGAACACCGGGGAGCTGTTTTTT.

J is TRBJ2-2 and V is TRBV11-2; 7 bases fit TRBD1. V gave up 3 bases and J gave up 0 bases; unmatched junction bases: 4. Per germline, CDR1 SGHAT and CDR2 FQNNGV. There are 16 residues in the CDR3. The CDR3 protein is CASSLLTGSNTGELFF. CDR3 coding DNA: TGTGCCAGCAGCTTGCTGACAGGGTCGAACACCGGGGAGCTGTTTTTT.

In this sample, this clonotype turned up a few times. The CDR3 loop reads CASSWNVQETQYF. DNA for the CDR3: TGTGCCAGCAGTTGGAACGTACAAGAGACCCAGTACTTC. The chain couples TRBV6-6 to TRBJ2-5; D gene uncertain. The CDR3 runs 13 residues. V shed 4 bases and J shed 2 bases, with 8 bases lying between them. Per germline, CDR1 MNHNY and CDR2 SVGAGI (reference sequence).

The chain combines TRBV5-5 with TRBJ1-1; D might be TRBD1 (6 bases). The CDR3 runs 15 residues. Germline V gives CDR1 SGHKS, CDR2 YYEKEE (reference sequence). The V gene lost 0 bases and the J gene lost 7 bases, with 16 bases spanning the gap. The CDR3 here is CASSLEGTRSNEAFF. The DNA of the CDR3 is TGTGCCAGCAGCTTGGAGGGGACAAGGAGTAATGAAGCTTTCTTT.

This clonotype was seen a few times. The DNA for the CDR3 is TGTGCCAGCAGCCACACCCGCGAGCAGTACTTC. Amino acid sequence: CASSHTREQYF. The chain carries TRBV3-1 and TRBJ2-7, with D hard to call. V was clipped by 3 bases and J by 6 bases, with 6 bases between them. The CDR3 has 11 amino acids. Germline lookup yields CDR1 LGHDT and CDR2 YNNKEL (reference sequence).

This chain connects TRBV6-1 to TRBJ2-2; the D gene is possibly TRBD2 (5 bases). This CDR3 region has 14 residues. Trimming cost V 0 bases and J 3 bases, with 5 bases left between them. Per germline, CDR1 MNHNS and CDR2 SASEGT. CDR3 region: CASSEAGDTGELFF. Written as DNA, the CDR3 is TGTGCCAGCAGTGAAGCGGGAGACACCGGGGAGCTGTTTTTT.

The chain recombines TRBV9 with TRBJ2-3; TRBD2 matches 9 bases. CDR1 and CDR2 from the germline V gene are SGDLS and YYNGEE. The V and J ends lost 4 bases and 3 bases, in that order; junction bases with no gene match: 3. The CDR3 spans 14 residues. CDR3 bases: TGTGCCAGCAGCTTCGGACTAGCGACAGATACGCAGTATTTT. Translated: CASSFGLATDTQYF.

The CDR3 region has the DNA TGTGCCAGCAGTGAATGGGCGGACCTGACCCAGTACTTC. This sequence encodes CASSEWADLTQYF. The rearrangement uses TRBV25-1 and TRBJ2-5; D is unclear. Between the trimmed V and J ends, which lost 1 base and 7 bases, there was a span of 10 bases. CDR1 is MGHDK and CDR2 is SYGVNS in the germline V gene. There are 13 residues in the CDR3.

This clonotype came up a few times. V usage is TRBV28 and J usage is TRBJ2-7; tentatively, D is TRBD2 (5 bases). V was trimmed by 3 bases and J by 5 bases, leaving 14 bases between them. Per the germline V gene, CDR1 is MDHEN and CDR2 is SYDVKM. There are 14 residues in the CDR3. CDR3 amino acids: CASSFRRNPHEQYF. CDR3 in DNA: TGTGCCAGCAGTTTTAGGAGGAATCCCCACGAGCAGTACTTC.

The table lists this clonotype with many counts. The rearrangement links TRBV2 to TRBJ2-2; 8 bases line up with TRBD2. V gave up 7 bases and J gave up 15 bases; unmatched junction bases: 19. Germline assignment: CDR1 SNHLY and CDR2 FYNNEI. The CDR3 extends over 15 amino acids. CDR3 amino acids: CASTEREINTGTLFF. CDR3 sequence (DNA): TGTGCCAGCACGGAGCGGGAGATAAACACCGGGACCTTGTTTTTT.

This clonotype was counted at least ten times. The genes are TRBV7-8 and TRBJ2-3, with unresolved D. Germline V gives CDR1 SGHVS, CDR2 FQNEAQ. CDR3 length: 14 amino acids. The ends were cut back, 1 base at V and 4 bases at J, with 9 bases in the middle. The CDR3 DNA sequence: TGTGCCAGCAGCTTAGGAAGCGCGCCAGATACGCAGTATTTT. Protein: CASSLGSAPDTQYF.

The chain combines TRBV5-1 with TRBJ2-2, with 9 nucleotides matching TRBD2. V shed 6 bases and J 6 bases; nucleotides not matched to a gene: 9. This CDR3 region has 15 residues. Germline V gene sequence: CDR1 SGHRS, CDR2 YFSETQ. As DNA, the CDR3 is TGCGCCAGCAAGGCTAGCGGGAACTTTGCCGGGGAGCTGTTTTTT. Amino acids: CASKASGNFAGELFF. Variable domain in full (rest from reference TRBV5-1 and TRBJ2-2): KAGVTQTPRYLIKTRGQQVTLSCSPISGHRSVSWYQQTPGQGLQFLFEYFSETQRNKGNFPGRFSGRQFSNSRSEMNVSTLELGDSALYLCASKASGNFAGELFFGEGSRLTVL.

This clonotype was seen repeatedly, ten times or more. The V and J genes are TRBV20-1 and TRBJ2-1, with D perhaps matching TRBD2 (5 bases). CDR3 length: 13 residues. V dropped 5 bases and J dropped 8 bases, with 16 bases sitting between them. From germline, CDR1 is DFQATT and CDR2 SNEGSKA (reference sequence). The CDR3 is CSALGLGIYEQFF. In DNA, the CDR3 is TGCAGTGCTCTCGGACTGGGGATCTATGAGCAGTTCTTC.